This T cell receptor (beta chain) was identified during a study of beta chain features in type 1 diabetes. This clone has only a few counts. The antigen is undetermined. Overall study results and limits: For type 1 diabetes patients, VDJ junctions showed fewer insertions and more deletions. Relative to healthy donors, patients appeared to have naive, central memory and Treg TCRB repertoires that were more similar. Shorter templates may be favored by PCR, equally so in patients and controls. TCRB CDR3s from Type 1 diabetes patients were moderately but significantly shorter in all four CD4+ subsets.

From germline, CDR1 is LNHDA and CDR2 SQIVND (reference sequence). The CDR3 length is 17 residues. V shed 3 bases and J shed 2 bases, with 19 bases lying between them. The investigators reverse transcribed all of the isolated RNA, so they sequenced expressed TCRB transcripts. The protocol was immunoSEQ multiplex PCR, while the TCRdb copy is restricted to in-frame clones and leaves out a portion. This table has a few hundred thousand clones, around an eighth appearing once. This TCR came from a man aged 25-40 years with type 1 diabetes. J is TRBJ1-1 and V is TRBV19; D is ambiguous. The source material was naive CD4+ T cells from blood. CDR3 bases: TGTGCCAGTAGTATTATACGCCGGGGTGTGGGAAACACTGAAGCTTTCTTT. Protein sequence: CASSIIRRGVGNTEAFF.